The 29 T cell receptor beta chains listed next were all sequenced from one sample in a study of shared clonotypes between healthy human individuals. CD8 cells classed as naive were CD45RO-negative and positively selected for CCR7, excluding terminally differentiated effector memory CD45RA+ cells. Assay: immunoSEQ multiplex PCR; the TCRdb copy retains only in-frame clones and omits some. This sample yields 660,000 or so clones, of which about 96% are seen a single time; roughly 0.1% belongs to the top ten. The sample consisted of naive CD8+ T cells sorted from blood. The receptors were sampled from a woman aged 25 to 39 in good health.

CDR3 sequence reads: CATRLAGEGGGEQYF. For the CDR3, the DNA is TGTGCCACCCGACTAGCGGGAGAGGGAGGCGGCGAGCAGTACTTC. The chain couples TRBV2 to TRBJ2-7; TRBD2 matches 12 bases. Unmatched junction bases numbered 13, after V lost 10 bases and J lost 6 bases. Germline CDR1 is SNHLY and CDR2 is FYNNEI. The length of the CDR3 is 15 residues.

This chain links TRBV5-5 with TRBJ2-7; TRBD1 agrees at 7 bases. CDR1 and CDR2 from the germline V gene are SGHKS and YYEKEE (reference sequence). Trimming cost V 4 bases and J 0 bases; bases outside gene matches: 1. The CDR3 extends over 13 amino acids. CDR3 DNA sequence: TGTGCCAGCAGCCACAGGGGCTCCTACGAGCAGTACTTC. It translates to CASSHRGSYEQYF. Full variable domain (rest looked up from reference TRBV5-5 and TRBJ2-7): DAGVTQSPTHLIKTRGQQVTLRCSPISGHKSVSWYQQVLGQGPQFIFQYYEKEERGRGNFPDRFSARQFPNYSSELNVNALLLGDSALYLCASSHRGSYEQYFGPGTRLTVT.

The chain recombines TRBV7-9 with TRBJ1-1; 8 nucleotides match TRBD1. Germline CDR1 SEHNR, CDR2 FQNEAQ (reference sequence). This CDR3 contains 13 residues. J gave up 6 bases and V 4 bases, and 4 bases lay outside the gene matches. The CDR3 DNA reads TGTGCCAGCAGCTCAGGGGGCCCCGCTGAAGCTTTCTTT. As protein: CASSSGGPAEAFF.

The CDR3 bases are TGTGCCAGCAGCCATCGACTAGCGGGAGGAGATACGCAGTATTTT. Encoded protein: CASSHRLAGGDTQYF. The V gene is TRBV13, the J gene TRBJ2-3, with 13 bases that match TRBD2. CDR1 and CDR2 from the germline V gene are PRHDT and FYEKMQ (reference sequence). Losses at the gene ends were 5 bases for V and 5 bases for J; bases not matched to a gene: 4. The CDR3 contains 15 residues.

The gene calls are TRBV27 and TRBJ2-7; D possibly corresponds to TRBD1 (5 bases). CDR3 length: 13 amino acids. CDR1 MNHEY and CDR2 SMNVEV come from the germline V gene (reference sequence). The V gene lost 6 bases and the J gene lost 6 bases, with 15 bases spanning the gap. CDR3: CASSASWGPEQYF. DNA for the CDR3: TGTGCCAGCAGCGCAAGCTGGGGCCCCGAGCAGTACTTC.

CDR3: CASRDAGRGVFEQYF. The DNA for the CDR3 is TGTGCCAGCAGAGACGCCGGTCGGGGGGTTTTCGAGCAGTACTTC. The chain combines TRBV28 with TRBJ2-7; the match to TRBD2 covers 7 bases. V was pared by 6 bases and J by 6 bases, with 14 bases of the junction left unmatched. The length of the CDR3 is 15 residues. Germline V gene sequence: CDR1 MDHEN, CDR2 SYDVKM.

The chain recombines TRBV11-2 with TRBJ2-5, with 12 bases that match TRBD2. CDR1 SGHAT and CDR2 FQNNGV come from the germline V gene. The CDR3 has 15 residues. V lost 4 bases, J lost 5 bases, and 5 bases stayed unmatched. DNA for the CDR3: TGTGCCAGCAGCTCTCTAGCGGGAGGGTTGGAGACCCAGTACTTC. Translating it yields CASSSLAGGLETQYF.

The chain links TRBV7-9 to TRBJ1-3, with TRBD1 identical over 12 bases. Germline V lookup: CDR1 SEHNR, CDR2 FQNEAQ (reference sequence). There are 19 residues in the CDR3. The J segment lost 0 bases and the V segment lost 4 bases, leaving 10 bases of the junction unmatched. The CDR3 nucleotides are TGTGCCAGCAGCTCAACCCGGGACAGGGGGCCTACCTCTGGAAACACCATATATTTT. Translation: CASSSTRDRGPTSGNTIYF.

CDR3 region: CASSPFREKETQYF. The CDR3, as DNA: TGTGCCAGCAGTCCTTTTCGGGAGAAAGAGACCCAGTACTTC. V and J are TRBV28 and TRBJ2-5; weak D call: TRBD2 (6 bases). The V end was cut by 5 bases, the J end by 3 bases, with 13 bases between. CDR3 length: 14 residues. Looked up from germline, CDR1 is MDHEN and CDR2 is SYDVKM.

This chain uses TRBV6-5 with TRBJ2-7; TRBD2 is a possible D gene (6 bases). CDR3 length equals 16 residues. V was shortened by 4 bases and J by 0 bases, with 16 bases between the two germline ends. Germline-derived CDR1 and CDR2 are MNHEY and SVGAGI. The CDR3 sequence is CASSLSRAGSSYEQYF. The CDR3 DNA reads TGTGCCAGCAGTTTGTCCCGGGCGGGAAGCTCCTACGAGCAGTACTTC.

The genes are TRBV4-2 and TRBJ2-1; 9 bases fit TRBD2. J lost 5 bases, V lost 3 bases, and 8 bases had no gene match. Germline lookup yields CDR1 LGHNA and CDR2 YNFKEQ. The CDR3 length is 16 residues. CDR3 sequence (DNA): TGTGCCAGCAGCCAGTATGGGGCGGGAGGGGACAATGAGCAGTTCTTC. Translated, it gives CASSQYGAGGDNEQFF.

The gene calls are TRBV19 and TRBJ2-2, with D perhaps TRBD1 or TRBD2 (5 bases each). The V gene's germline CDR1 is LNHDA and CDR2 SQIVND (reference sequence). CDR3 size: 17 residues. Between the trimmed V and J ends, which lost 9 bases and 4 bases, there was a span of 24 bases. CDR3 residues: CASRHPSGRAGTGELFF. Written as DNA, the CDR3 is TGTGCCAGCCGTCATCCCTCGGGACGGGCGGGCACCGGGGAGCTGTTTTTT.

The rearrangement joins TRBV5-4 to TRBJ2-7; 9 bases map to TRBD1. Germline V gene lookup returns CDR1 SGHNT and CDR2 YYREEE (reference sequence). Trimming at V came to 3 bases and at J to 4 bases, leaving 8 bases not matched to a gene. The CDR3 has 15 amino acids. The CDR3 here is CASSSQGAESYEQYF. DNA for the CDR3: TGTGCCAGCAGCTCACAGGGGGCAGAAAGTTACGAGCAGTACTTC. The variable domain in full, with the rest retrieved from reference TRBV5-4 and TRBJ2-7, is ETGVTQSPTHLIKTRGQQVTLRCSSQSGHNTVSWYQQALGQGPQFIFQYYREEENGRGNFPPRFSGLQFPNYSSELNVNALELDDSALYLCASSSQGAESYEQYFGPGTRLTVT.

The CDR3 protein is CASSPIPGHDGNEQFF. DNA of the CDR3: TGTGCCAGCAGTCCGATACCAGGACACGACGGCAATGAGCAGTTCTTC. The V call is TRBV27, the J call TRBJ2-1, with D possibly TRBD1 on 5 matching bases. V dropped 5 bases and J dropped 6 bases, with 20 bases sitting between them. This CDR3 spans 16 amino acids. Per the germline V gene, CDR1 is MNHEY and CDR2 is SMNVEV (reference sequence).

V gene TRBV6-5 combines with J gene TRBJ2-7; 9 positions match TRBD2. Trimming at V came to 2 bases and at J to 3 bases, leaving 5 bases not matched to a gene. The CDR3 is 15 residues long. Per the germline V gene, CDR1 is MNHEY and CDR2 is SVGAGI. The CDR3 DNA reads TGTGCCAGCAGTTACCTGGCTAGCGGGATCTACGAGCAGTACTTC. This gives the protein CASSYLASGIYEQYF.

This clone was picked up one time. The chain has TRBV9 and TRBJ2-7; 10 bases align to TRBD2. Trimming removed 0 bases from V and 6 bases from J; junction bases left unmatched: 3. The germline CDR1 and CDR2 sequences are SGDLS and YYNGEE. The CDR3 runs 14 residues. The CDR3 loop is CASSVGAGGVEQYF. The CDR3 nucleotides read TGTGCCAGCAGCGTAGGAGCGGGAGGGGTCGAGCAGTACTTC.

CDR3 residues: CASSFRNTEAFF. The CDR3, as DNA: TGTGCCAGCAGCTTTCGGAACACTGAAGCTTTCTTT. The rearrangement links TRBV7-8 to TRBJ1-1; no reliable D call. Germline V lookup: CDR1 SGHVS, CDR2 FQNEAQ. This CDR3 has 12 residues. V lost 3 bases, J lost 1 base, and 3 bases lay in between.

This clone was detected only once. The chain recombines TRBV7-2 with TRBJ2-5; D not certain. Trimming removed 0 bases at V and 0 bases at J, with 11 bases between. This CDR3 contains 16 residues. Per the germline V gene, CDR1 is SGHTA and CDR2 is FQGNSA. CDR3 nucleotide sequence: TGTGCCAGCAGCTTAGCAGTCTACATGTACCAAGAGACCCAGTACTTC. Translated: CASSLAVYMYQETQYF. Together with reference TRBV7-2 and TRBJ2-5, the CDR3 gives the full variable domain: GAGVSQSPSNKVTEKGKDVELRCDPISGHTALYWYRQSLGQGLEFLIYFQGNSAPDKSGLPSDRFSAERTGGSVSTLTIQRTQQEDSAVYLCASSLAVYMYQETQYFGPGTRLLVL.

DNA of the CDR3: TGTGCCAGCAGCTTAGTTCCTAGCGGGGTATACAATGAGCAGTTCTTC. It translates to CASSLVPSGVYNEQFF. The chain combines TRBV7-8 with TRBJ2-1, with TRBD2 identical over 9 bases. The germline gives CDR1 SGHVS, CDR2 FQNEAQ. Unmatched junction bases numbered 5, after V lost 1 base and J lost 4 bases. The CDR3 has 16 residues.

This chain connects TRBV7-8 to TRBJ2-2; no definite D call. This CDR3 spans 15 amino acids. V gave up 5 bases and J gave up 0 bases, with 10 bases separating them. Germline-derived CDR1 and CDR2 are SGHVS and FQNEAQ. The CDR3 loop is CASSDRVANTGELFF. As DNA, the CDR3 is TGTGCCAGCAGCGACCGGGTCGCGAACACCGGGGAGCTGTTTTTT.

This chain connects TRBV6-9 to TRBJ2-2; maybe TRBD1 (6 bases). CDR1 is MNHGY and CDR2 is SVAAGI in the germline V gene. V lost 5 bases and J 6 bases, leaving 16 bases between the germline ends. This CDR3 spans 15 amino acids. The CDR3 sequence is CASSHGTKLSGELFF. The CDR3 coding sequence is TGTGCCAGCAGTCACGGGACAAAATTGTCCGGGGAGCTGTTTTTT.

The V call is TRBV7-2, the J call TRBJ2-1; D is perhaps TRBD2 (6 bases). The CDR3 is 16 amino acids. Trimming left V 2 bases short and J 8 bases short, with 19 bases between. In germline, CDR1 is SGHTA, CDR2 FQGNSA. The CDR3 region is CASSLLATGVPHEQFF. Here the CDR3 DNA reads TGTGCCAGCAGCTTACTCGCGACGGGAGTCCCCCATGAGCAGTTCTTC. Filled out from reference TRBV7-2 and TRBJ2-1, the complete variable domain reads GAGVSQSPSNKVTEKGKDVELRCDPISGHTALYWYRQSLGQGLEFLIYFQGNSAPDKSGLPSDRFSAERTGGSVSTLTIQRTQQEDSAVYLCASSLLATGVPHEQFFGPGTRLTVL.

The chain combines TRBV10-1 with TRBJ2-1; TRBD2 is a possible D gene (6 bases). The CDR3 has 12 amino acids. From germline, CDR1 is WNHNN and CDR2 SYGVQD (reference sequence). V was pared by 10 bases and J by 5 bases, with 12 bases between. The CDR3 DNA is TGCGCCACCCGGGGACTCAACAATGAGCAGTTCTTC. Protein sequence: CATRGLNNEQFF.

V usage is TRBV7-2 and J usage is TRBJ1-5, with 7 bases aligning to TRBD1. The CDR3 length is 18 residues. J lost 3 bases, V lost 0 bases, and 11 bases had no gene match. Germline CDR1 reads SGHTA; CDR2 reads FQGNSA. CDR3 protein: CASSLAPRTGAINQPQHF. The CDR3 nucleotides are TGTGCCAGCAGCTTAGCGCCAAGAACAGGGGCCATCAATCAGCCCCAGCATTTT.

The rearrangement links TRBV30 to TRBJ1-3, with D unresolved. This CDR3 is built from 13 residues. V lost 3 bases and J lost 0, with 6 bases in between. The germline gives CDR1 GTSNPN, CDR2 SVGIG (reference sequence). CDR3 DNA sequence: TGTGCCTGGAGAAAGAGCTCTGGAAACACCATATATTTT. It encodes CAWRKSSGNTIYF.

The rearrangement joins TRBV6-6 to TRBJ2-1; 11 nucleotides line up with TRBD2. Germline assignment: CDR1 MNHNY and CDR2 SVGAGI (reference sequence). CDR3 length: 16 amino acids. V trimming: 7 bases; J trimming: 7 bases; junction bases outside the gene matches: 12. The CDR3 sequence is CASNPTGTSGINEQFF. In nucleotides, the CDR3 is TGTGCCAGCAACCCGACCGGGACTAGCGGAATAAATGAGCAGTTCTTC.

The chain recombines TRBV27 with TRBJ2-6; tentative D call: TRBD2 (6 bases). Per the germline V gene, CDR1 is MNHEY and CDR2 is SMNVEV (reference sequence). V shed 5 bases and J shed 2 bases, with 16 bases lying between them. CDR3 length: 17 amino acids. CDR3: CASSNKTRGTGANVLTF. The CDR3 region has the DNA TGTGCCAGCAGTAACAAAACTCGGGGGACTGGGGCCAACGTCCTGACTTTC.

This clone was seen a single time. This chain uses TRBV18 with TRBJ2-7, with 9 bases fitting TRBD2. J was trimmed by 4 bases and V by 6 bases; bases with no gene match: 7. Germline assignment: CDR1 KGHSH and CDR2 LQKENI. This CDR3 has 14 amino acids. CDR3 amino acids: CASSPAGGYYEQYF. In nucleotides, the CDR3 is TGTGCCAGCTCCCCAGCGGGAGGTTATTACGAGCAGTACTTC.

V usage is TRBV2 and J usage is TRBJ2-1, with 8 bases matching TRBD2. The junction had 4 bases not matched to a gene; V was cut back by 6 bases and J by 0 bases. Germline CDR1 is SNHLY and CDR2 is FYNNEI. This CDR3 region has 15 residues. CDR3 sequence (DNA): TGTGCCAGCAGGCCCGGGACTAGCTCCTACAATGAGCAGTTCTTC. Translating gives CASRPGTSSYNEQFF.